This T cell receptor beta chain derives from a study of shared clonotypes between healthy human individuals. Study summary: Three plates were used per donor for CD4 naive, three for CD4 memory, two for CD8 naive and one for CD8 memory.

The CDR3 is made up of 15 amino acids. Germline loops: CDR1 LNHDA, CDR2 SQIVND (reference sequence). Trimming shortened V by 7 bases and J by 0 bases, and 13 bases separated the two germline ends. Every donor was a Caucasian adult from Nashville, Tennessee. A deep-level run was used for the assay. TCRdb's table, derived via immunoSEQ multiplex PCR, lists solely in-frame clones and lacks some. The repertoire has around 990,000 clones, 60% to 85% of them found once; the top ten carry 0.89%. This chain links TRBV19 with TRBJ1-5; a weak D match, TRBD1 (5 bases). This TCR derives from a man aged 18 to 35 in good health. Some clones in this sample may be carry-over from other donors' samples. Sequencing was carried out using memory CD4+ T cells from PBMCs. Noted subset: CD45RA-negative fraction. The CDR3 is CASNWGRDSNQPQHF. As DNA, the CDR3 is TGTGCCAGTAATTGGGGCAGGGATAGCAATCAGCCCCAGCATTTT.